A selection of T cell receptor beta chains follows, all from one sample in a study of Graves' ophthalmopathy and Graves' hyperthyroidism. TCRdb re-derived calls from the multiplex PCR reads in MiXCR, one entry per CDR3 protein. The data contain approximately 480,000 distinct CDR3 sequences, 14% of them seen just once; the ten biggest clones take up over 7.5%. Input material: blood. These receptor sequences come from a woman aged 25 to 39 with Graves' ophthalmopathy. Both conserved end residues are part of each CDR3. Fields, in order: CDR3 protein, CDR3 DNA, clone size, J gene, V gene, D gene. The D gene is left open where the match is weak. Clone size appears in some rows only: once, few, many, or a class for an expanded clone.

CDR3: CASSQELGQNTGELFF; DNA: TGTGCCAGCAGCCAAGAACTGGGGCAGAACACCGGGGAGCTGTTTTTT; size: NA; J: TRBJ2-2; V: TRBV3-1; D: NA
CDR3: CASSLVDSRQDEQYF; DNA: TGTGCCAGCAGCTTAGTTGACAGCCGGCAGGACGAGCAGTACTTC; size: many; J: TRBJ2-7; V: TRBV11-1; D: NA
CDR3: CASSPGPYSDEQYF; DNA: TGTGCCAGTAGTCCGGGACCCTATTCGGACGAGCAGTACTTC; size: many; J: TRBJ2-7; V: TRBV19; D: NA
CDR3: CASSAAGGEAFF; DNA: TGTGCCAGCAGCGCCGCAGGGGGTGAAGCTTTCTTT; size: NA; J: TRBJ1-1; V: TRBV6-1; D: TRBD1
CDR3: CSARDLQGEVYEQYF; DNA: TGCAGTGCTAGAGATTTACAGGGGGAGGTCTACGAGCAGTACTTC; size: many; J: TRBJ2-7; V: TRBV20-1; D: TRBD1
CDR3: CASSSAGLEGETQYF; DNA: TGCGCCAGCAGCTCTGCGGGACTAGAAGGAGAGACCCAGTACTTC; size: many; J: TRBJ2-5; V: TRBV5-1; D: TRBD2
CDR3: CSAKGDYPRGFQETQYF; DNA: TGCAGTGCCAAAGGGGACTACCCTCGGGGGTTCCAAGAGACCCAGTACTTC; size: many; J: TRBJ2-5; V: TRBV20-1; D: TRBD2
CDR3: CASSARTSLGYEQYF; DNA: TGTGCCAGCAGCGCACGGACCAGCTTAGGCTACGAGCAGTACTTC; size: many; J: TRBJ2-7; V: TRBV7-9; D: NA
CDR3: CAISGSTGVRGYSPLHF; DNA: TGTGCCATCAGTGGATCGACAGGCGTCAGGGGTTATTCACCCCTCCACTTT; size: many; J: TRBJ1-6; V: TRBV10-3; D: NA
CDR3: CASSPPGSEQYF; DNA: TGTGCCAGCAGCCCGCCCGGGTCCGAGCAGTACTTC; size: few; J: TRBJ2-7; V: TRBV13; D: NA
CDR3: CASSSYRVRDTEAFF; DNA: TGTGCCAGCAGTTCGTACAGGGTCAGGGACACTGAAGCTTTCTTT; size: many; J: TRBJ1-1; V: TRBV12-3/TRBV12-4; D: NA
CDR3: CSARDLSDSSYEQYF; DNA: TGCAGTGCTAGAGATTTAAGCGATTCCTCCTACGAGCAGTACTTC; size: many; J: TRBJ2-7; V: TRBV20-1; D: NA
CDR3: CASSYSPSEQYF; DNA: TGTGCCAGCAGTTACTCCCCCTCCGAGCAGTACTTC; size: many; J: TRBJ2-7; V: TRBV6-5; D: NA
CDR3: CASSTSTGSGYTF; DNA: TGTGCCAGTAGTACGTCTACTGGGAGCGGCTACACCTTC; size: many; J: TRBJ1-2; V: TRBV19; D: NA
CDR3: CASSPLRDPYEQYF; DNA: TGTGCCAGCAGTCCTCTTCGGGACCCCTACGAGCAGTACTTC; size: many; J: TRBJ2-7; V: TRBV28; D: NA
CDR3: CASSSAGALYF; DNA: TGCGCCAGCAGCTCGGCGGGTGCCCTGTACTTC; size: many; J: TRBJ2-7; V: TRBV5-1; D: NA
CDR3: CASSYSTPTNYGYTF; DNA: TGTGCCAGCAGTTACAGTACACCTACTAACTATGGCTACACCTTC; size: NA; J: TRBJ1-2; V: TRBV6-5; D: NA
CDR3: CASSAGYGLETQYF; DNA: TGTGCCAGCAGTGCAGGGTACGGGTTAGAGACCCAGTACTTC; size: many; J: TRBJ2-5; V: TRBV2; D: NA
CDR3: CASRRGGRGSNQPQHF; DNA: TGTGCCAGCAGGCGTGGGGGCCGGGGAAGCAATCAGCCCCAGCATTTT; size: many; J: TRBJ1-5; V: TRBV28; D: NA
CDR3: CASSLTGTGEYNSPLHF; DNA: TGTGCCAGCAGTCTCACCGGGACAGGGGAATATAATTCACCCCTCCACTTT; size: many; J: TRBJ1-6; V: TRBV27; D: TRBD1
CDR3: CASSEAGGGPVYQYF; DNA: TGTGCCAGCAGTGAAGCGGGCGGGGGGCCTGTTTACCAGTACTTC; size: few; J: TRBJ2-5; V: TRBV6-1; D: TRBD2
CDR3: CASSLVGTGGKTLHF; DNA: TGCGCCAGCAGCTTGGTAGGAACAGGGGGCAAGACCCTCCACTTT; size: many; J: TRBJ1-6; V: TRBV5-1; D: TRBD1
CDR3: CASSFRRRGQETQYF; DNA: TGCGCCAGCAGCTTCAGACGGCGGGGCCAAGAGACCCAGTACTTC; size: many; J: TRBJ2-5; V: TRBV5-1; D: NA
CDR3: CASSLQGVYYGYTF; DNA: TGTGCCAGCAGTTTGCAGGGGGTGTACTATGGCTACACCTTC; size: many; J: TRBJ1-2; V: TRBV28; D: TRBD1
CDR3: CSARGWQGNQPQHF; DNA: TGCAGTGCCAGGGGGTGGCAGGGCAATCAGCCCCAGCATTTT; size: NA; J: TRBJ1-5; V: TRBV20-1; D: TRBD1
CDR3: CAWSLTSNQPQHF; DNA: TGTGCCTGGAGCTTAACAAGCAATCAGCCCCAGCATTTT; size: many; J: TRBJ1-5; V: TRBV30; D: NA
CDR3: CRVVGGTEAFF; DNA: TGCAGAGTAGTGGGGGGCACTGAAGCTTTCTTT; size: NA; J: TRBJ1-1; V: TRBV20-1; D: NA
CDR3: CASTGLYTEAFF; DNA: TGTGCCAGCACAGGTTTGTACACTGAAGCTTTCTTT; size: many; J: TRBJ1-1; V: TRBV3-1; D: NA
CDR3: CASSPRTGEQPQHF; DNA: TGTGCCAGCAGTCCGAGGACAGGGGAACAGCCCCAGCATTTT; size: many; J: TRBJ1-5; V: TRBV6-1; D: TRBD1
CDR3: CASSSGTLRRWAFF; DNA: TGCGCCAGCAGCAGCGGGACTCTCCGAAGGTGGGCTTTCTTT; size: few; J: TRBJ1-1; V: TRBV5-1; D: NA
CDR3: CASSLYGGYQPQHF; DNA: TGTGCCAGCAGTTTATACGGGGGGTATCAGCCCCAGCATTTT; size: many; J: TRBJ1-5; V: TRBV12-3/TRBV12-4; D: NA
CDR3: CASSPSPEPYEQYF; DNA: TGTGCCAGCTCACCCTCGCCCGAGCCCTACGAGCAGTACTTC; size: many; J: TRBJ2-7; V: TRBV18; D: NA
CDR3: CAIRGVRDYGYTF; DNA: TGTGCCATCAGAGGGGTCCGGGACTATGGCTACACCTTC; size: NA; J: TRBJ1-2; V: TRBV10-3; D: NA
CDR3: CASRGDQPQHF; DNA: TGTGCCAGCAGGGGCGATCAGCCCCAGCATTTT; size: many; J: TRBJ1-5; V: TRBV28; D: NA
CDR3: CASSRRRRHRTF; DNA: TGTGCCTCCAGCCGTCGCCGGAGGCATCGCACCTTC; size: many; J: TRBJ1-2; V: TRBV24-1; D: NA
CDR3: CASSLSTGVGQETQYF; DNA: TGTGCCAGCAGCTTGTCAACAGGGGTGGGCCAAGAGACCCAGTACTTC; size: many; J: TRBJ2-5; V: TRBV7-2; D: TRBD1
CDR3: CASRRAQREGLGTQYF; DNA: TGTGCCAGCAGGAGGGCCCAGCGGGAGGGCCTCGGGACCCAGTACTTC; size: many; J: TRBJ2-5; V: TRBV6-1; D: TRBD2
CDR3: CASSLGFTEAFF; DNA: TGTGCCAGCAGCCTCGGATTCACTGAAGCTTTCTTT; size: many; J: TRBJ1-1; V: TRBV7-2; D: NA
CDR3: CAISEKGTGEVEAFF; DNA: TGTGCCATCAGTGAGAAAGGGACAGGGGAAGTTGAAGCTTTCTTT; size: many; J: TRBJ1-1; V: TRBV10-3; D: TRBD1
CDR3: CTWSGGGTEAFF; DNA: TGTACCTGGAGTGGCGGAGGCACTGAAGCTTTCTTT; size: many; J: TRBJ1-1; V: TRBV30; D: NA
CDR3: CASSLENPNYGYTF; DNA: TGCGCCAGCAGCTTGGAAAATCCTAACTATGGCTACACCTTC; size: NA; J: TRBJ1-2; V: TRBV5-1; D: NA
CDR3: CASSFLTGGAKTQYF; DNA: TGTGCCAGCAGCTTCCTGACAGGGGGCGCGAAGACCCAGTACTTC; size: many; J: TRBJ2-5; V: TRBV7-8; D: TRBD1
CDR3: CASSEATGGGEQYF; DNA: TGTGCCAGCAGCGAGGCGACAGGGGGCGGCGAGCAGTACTTC; size: many; J: TRBJ2-7; V: TRBV6-1; D: TRBD1
CDR3: CAWSQGSGANVLTF; DNA: TGTGCCTGGAGTCAAGGCTCTGGGGCCAACGTCCTGACTTTC; size: many; J: TRBJ2-6; V: TRBV30; D: NA
CDR3: CAWSVPPGQKTGELFF; DNA: TGTGCCTGGAGTGTACCCCCGGGGCAAAAAACCGGGGAGCTGTTTTTT; size: NA; J: TRBJ2-2; V: TRBV30; D: NA
CDR3: CASSGQQGSRQPQHF; DNA: TGTGCCAGCAGTGGTCAACAGGGTTCGAGACAGCCCCAGCATTTT; size: many; J: TRBJ1-5; V: TRBV2; D: NA
CDR3: CASSLYGTQETQYF; DNA: TGCGCCAGCAGCTTGTATGGGACCCAAGAGACCCAGTACTTC; size: few; J: TRBJ2-5; V: TRBV5-1; D: NA
CDR3: CASSLRAGHQPQHF; DNA: TGTGCCAGCAGCTTAAGGGCAGGGCATCAGCCCCAGCATTTT; size: many; J: TRBJ1-5; V: TRBV7-2; D: NA
CDR3: CSAREVSLGNTGELFF; DNA: TGCAGTGCTAGGGAGGTGTCCCTCGGGAACACCGGGGAGCTGTTTTTT; size: many; J: TRBJ2-2; V: TRBV20-1; D: NA
CDR3: CAWSTGLAVQETQYF; DNA: TGTGCCTGGAGTACCGGACTAGCCGTCCAAGAGACCCAGTACTTC; size: NA; J: TRBJ2-5; V: TRBV30; D: TRBD2
CDR3: CASRTGTGGTGELFF; DNA: TGTGCCAGCAGGACCGGGACAGGGGGGACCGGGGAGCTGTTTTTT; size: few; J: TRBJ2-2; V: TRBV6-1; D: TRBD1
CDR3: CASSRSPGPMNTEAFF; DNA: TGTGCCAGCAGTAGAAGTCCGGGACCTATGAACACTGAAGCTTTCTTT; size: many; J: TRBJ1-1; V: TRBV6-1; D: NA
CDR3: CAISELGTGDGYTF; DNA: TGTGCCATCAGTGAGTTGGGAACAGGAGATGGCTACACCTTC; size: many; J: TRBJ1-2; V: TRBV10-3; D: NA